This TCR beta chain was recovered during a study of T cell clones after liver transplantation. Looking at the study overall: Three of eight recipients were HCV-positive; others had non-autoimmune, non-viral indications. The study's findings and limits: Compared with third party-reactive sequences, donor-reactive ones declined more, independent of withdrawal success. Post-transplant, graft-donor-reactive CD4 TCRbeta sequences in blood dropped significantly in 5 of 8 subjects.

Profiling relied on immunoSEQ multiplex PCR, and the TCRdb table lists in-frame clones only, not all of them. This sample carries some 80,000 clones, around 84% of them seen once, and the ten largest clones take around 2.2%. A note on this clone: Antigen unknown.

V lost 2 bases, J lost 2 bases, and 10 bases lay in between. This CDR3 comprises 15 residues. Per germline, CDR1 LNHDA and CDR2 SQIVND (reference sequence). This rearrangement joins TRBV19 to TRBJ1-3; D is perhaps TRBD1 (6 bases). Sequenced here: CD4+ T cells from blood, sampled roughly 50 months after liver transplant. The TCR was taken from a human patient who received a liver transplant. A subset of T cells may come from the graft donor. CDR3: CASSINRDPGNTIYF. The DNA of the CDR3 is TGTGCCAGTAGTATAAACAGGGACCCTGGAAACACCATATATTTT. Based on the CDR3 plus reference TRBV19 and TRBJ1-3, the full variable domain is DGGITQSPKYLFRKEGQNVTLSCEQNLNHDAMYWYRQDPGQGLRLIYYSQIVNDFQKGDIAEGYSVSREKKESFPLTVTSAQKNPTAFYLCASSINRDPGNTIYFGEGSWLTVV.